The present TCR beta chain was sequenced within a study of early T cells in non-severe SARS-CoV-2 infection (dated by TCRdb to the early 2020s). About the full investigation: TCR sequencing used bulk RNA from unsorted whole blood, so alpha and beta chains could not be paired.

The study was a case-control design nested within a healthcare worker cohort in London, UK, with weekly nasopharyngeal swab PCR tests and blood sampling. Healthcare workers were recruited during the week of the UK lockdown, between 23 and 31 March 2020, and followed weekly for up to roughly 15 weeks. The full study reports these points: VDJdb matching was skewed toward anti-spike CD8 responses and likely underestimated virus-specific expansions by missing private and CD4 specificities.

Libraries came from 5' RACE. Instrument used: NextSeq 500. To correct for sequencing error and PCR bias, the TCR library protocol tagged individual cDNA molecules with unique molecular identifiers. Both TCR alpha and beta chains were sequenced, and tight co-correlation was observed between alpha and beta sequence abundances in each sample. In the paper's pipeline: Decombinator V4 was used to perform V gene, J gene and CDR3 annotation of TCR sequences. TCRs were defined as expanded if a significant change between any two time points was detected under a Poisson model with p below 0.0001. Abundances of TCRs were expressed as counts per million after normalisation to the total number of TCRs sequenced in each sample. MAIT TCRs were defined by TRAV1-2 paired with TRAJ12, TRAJ20 or TRAJ33, and iNKT TCRs by TRAV10 paired with TRAJ18. VDJdb, accessed on 1 November 2021, was searched for TCRs annotated for CMV, EBV and SARS-CoV-2, and TCRs annotated for more than one antigen were excluded. The raw public reads went through TCRdb reprocessing: fastp at Q25, MiXCR clone calling, in-frame beta chains kept. Rows with one shared CDR3 protein collapse into an entry with the most common genes and DNA. None of the V and J calls come from the authors' own analysis; TCRdb made them. The sample records tens of thousands of distinct CDR3 sequences, about 4.3% of which are singletons. About 16% of the sample is in the top ten clones.

The germline V gene specifies LGHNA as CDR1 and YSLEER as CDR2. V sheds 0 bases and J sheds 6 bases, leaving 11 bases between their ends. Counted from cysteine to phenylalanine, this CDR3 has 14 amino acids. The CDR3 DNA has 42 bases and is translated from base 1. About this clonotype: It lacks a known antigen. Base qualities are not provided; no much larger clone lies one nucleotide away.

Input material: whole blood. This receptor was identified in an adult who was a healthcare worker with PCR-confirmed SARS-CoV-2 infection or an uninfected control (not recorded which). The chain employs TRBV4-3 and TRBJ1-2; too little of a D gene remains to name it. Here the CDR3 is given as CASSQDPGVNGYTF. The bases read TGCGCCAGCAGCCAAGATCCGGGAGTTAATGGCTACACCTTC.